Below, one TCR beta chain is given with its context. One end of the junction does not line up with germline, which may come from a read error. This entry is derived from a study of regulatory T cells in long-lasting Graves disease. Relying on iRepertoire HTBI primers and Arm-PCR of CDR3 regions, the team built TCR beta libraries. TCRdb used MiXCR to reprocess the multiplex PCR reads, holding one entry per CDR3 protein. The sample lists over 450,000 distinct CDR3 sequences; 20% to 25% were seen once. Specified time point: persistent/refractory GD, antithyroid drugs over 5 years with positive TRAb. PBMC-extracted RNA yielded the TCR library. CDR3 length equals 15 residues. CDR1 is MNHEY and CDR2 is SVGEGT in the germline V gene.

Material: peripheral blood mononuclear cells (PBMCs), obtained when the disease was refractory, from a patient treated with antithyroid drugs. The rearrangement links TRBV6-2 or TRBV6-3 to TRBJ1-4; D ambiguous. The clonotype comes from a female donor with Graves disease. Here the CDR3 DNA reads TGTGCCAGCAGTTACTCGATAGATCCAGATGAAGAACTGTTTTTT. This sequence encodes CASSYSIDPDEELFF.